Listed here are 27 T cell receptor beta chains from one sample, sequenced in a study of identical twins. TCRdb reprocessed the 5' RACE reads via MiXCR and lists one record per CDR3 protein. The sample records 1.5 million to 2 million distinct CDR3 sequences, around 33% being singletons. The sequenced material came from cord blood. The receptors were sampled from a newborn girl in good health.

This chain uses TRBV5-1 with TRBJ1-2; D unclear. V was trimmed by 1 base and J by 7 bases, leaving 11 bases between them. The CDR3 is 13 amino acids. Per germline, CDR1 SGHRS and CDR2 YFSETQ. The CDR3 sequence: CASSLFTGSGYTF. CDR3 nucleotides: TGCGCCAGCAGCTTGTTCACGGGCAGTGGCTACACCTTC.

This clonotype has a handful of counts. This chain uses TRBV10-3 with TRBJ2-6, with TRBD1 identical over 11 bases. The CDR3 totals 15 residues. Germline trimming cut 6 bases from V and 2 bases from J; bases unmatched to any gene: 0. The V gene's germline CDR1 is ENHRY and CDR2 SYGVKD. CDR3 in amino acids: CAIRGQGAGANVLTF. DNA for the CDR3: TGTGCCATCAGGGGACAGGGGGCTGGGGCCAACGTCCTGACTTTC.

V is TRBV20-1 and J is TRBJ2-4; TRBD1 matches 7 bases. With the DNA end fitting TRBJ2-7 better, the J assignment may be wrong. This CDR3 comprises 11 residues. From germline, CDR1 is DFQATT and CDR2 SNEGSKA (reference sequence). CDR3 sequence (DNA): TGCAGTGCACCCGGGACAGTCGAGCAGTACTTC. This encodes CSAPGTVEQYF.

This clonotype was observed a few times. The chain links TRBV6-5 to TRBJ1-2; no reliable D call. Germline V gives CDR1 MNHEY, CDR2 SVGAGI. The ends were cut back, 6 bases at V and 4 bases at J, with 12 bases in the middle. This CDR3 has 13 amino acids. DNA of the CDR3: TGTGCCAGCAGCATGGACCGCATCTATGGCTACACCTTC. Its protein is CASSMDRIYGYTF.

For this clonotype: A read error may account for a junction end that differs from germline. The chain combines TRBV9 with TRBJ2-7, with 7 bases aligning to TRBD2. This CDR3 spans 13 amino acids. Germline lookup yields CDR1 SGDLS and CDR2 YYNGEE. The CDR3 bases are TGTGCCAGCGGCGGGGGTCACTCCTACGAGCACTACTTC. Translating it yields CASGGGHSYEHYF.

This clonotype was observed a single time. A junction boundary mismatches the germline segment, possibly from a read error. This chain links TRBV3-1 with TRBJ1-1, with D possibly TRBD1 on 6 matching bases. Per the germline V gene, CDR1 is LGHDT and CDR2 is YNNKEL (reference sequence). The CDR3 runs to 13 residues. The CDR3 coding sequence is TGTGCCTGCAGCCCCGGGGGCAACACTGAAGCTTTCTTT. It specifies CACSPGGNTEAFF.

The chain links TRBV29-1 to TRBJ1-3; unclear D gene. V was pared by 4 bases and J by 8 bases, with 9 bases between. Germline CDR1 and CDR2: SQVTM and ANQGSEA. This CDR3 is 11 amino acids long. CDR3 sequence reads: CSVARGDTIYF. DNA of the CDR3: TGCAGCGTTGCCCGGGGAGACACCATATATTTT.

This clonotype was found a few times. The chain joins TRBV4-1 to TRBJ2-3; 11 nucleotides line up with TRBD2. Germline CDR1 is MGHRA and CDR2 is YSYEKL. The CDR3 length is 16 residues. Trimming took 4 bases from V and 6 from J; bases not matched to a gene: 9. The DNA of the CDR3 is TGCGCCAGCAGCCGAGTATTAGCGGGGGGGCCCGATACGCAGTATTTT. Its translation is CASSRVLAGGPDTQYF.

The rearrangement links TRBV10-3 to TRBJ1-5; TRBD1 aligns across 7 bases. The germline V gene encodes CDR1 ENHRY and CDR2 SYGVKD. The CDR3 spans 15 residues. The V segment lost 11 bases and the J segment 5 bases; nucleotides outside the gene matches: 15. CDR3 in amino acids: CASSNPGTADQPQHF. The CDR3 nucleotides are TGTGCCTCCTCCAACCCCGGGACAGCGGATCAGCCCCAGCATTTT.

The chain has TRBV27 and TRBJ1-5; the match to TRBD1 covers 10 bases. From germline, CDR1 is MNHEY and CDR2 SMNVEV (reference sequence). The V gene end was trimmed by 4 bases and the J gene end by 6 bases; junction bases not matched to a gene: 3. The CDR3 consists of 14 residues. CDR3 nucleotide sequence: TGTGCCAGCAGTTCCTGGACAGGGGGTCAGCCCCAGCATTTT. This encodes CASSSWTGGQPQHF.

This clonotype was picked up a small number of times. The CDR3 protein is CASSSWPRGYTF. Written as DNA, the CDR3 is TGTGCCAGCAGCTCCTGGCCACGGGGCTACACCTTC. The chain carries TRBV7-2 and TRBJ1-2; D ambiguous. Germline V gene lookup returns CDR1 SGHTA and CDR2 FQGNSA. The V and J ends lost 4 bases and 8 bases respectively, with 11 bases between them. The length of the CDR3 is 12 residues.

This clonotype was recorded a few times. The chain employs TRBV3-1 and TRBJ2-1, with TRBD2 matching 8 bases. The V gene end was trimmed by 2 bases and the J gene end by 6 bases; junction bases not matched to a gene: 18. Per the germline V gene, CDR1 is LGHDT and CDR2 is YNNKEL (reference sequence). The CDR3 runs to 19 residues. CDR3 nucleotide sequence: TGTGCCAGCAGCCAAACGCAGTTGTACGGGAGGGCCTTGGCCAATGAGCAGTTCTTC. It translates to CASSQTQLYGRALANEQFF.

As for this clonotype: The germline gene is not matched at one end of the junction; a read error may be the cause. DNA for the CDR3: TGTGCTAGCAGCTTAGCGGGGTACCAAGGGACCCAGTACTTC. Translation gives CASSLAGYQGTQYF. J is TRBJ2-5 and V is TRBV7-7; 8 bases map to TRBD2. Germline V CDR1 and CDR2: SSHAT, FNYEAQ (reference sequence). This CDR3 spans 14 amino acids.

This chain uses TRBV19 with TRBJ1-1; a weak D match, TRBD1 (6 bases). The CDR3 consists of 15 residues. Trimming pared 9 bases from V and 2 bases from J, leaving 19 bases between. Germline CDR1 and CDR2: LNHDA and SQIVND (reference sequence). The CDR3 loop is CASTTGTTFNTEAFF. CDR3 in DNA: TGTGCCAGCACTACCGGGACAACATTTAACACTGAAGCTTTCTTT.

Concerning this clonotype itself: This may come from a read error, since a much larger clone is one base off. This chain links TRBV20-1 with TRBJ2-3; 12 nucleotides line up with TRBD2. This CDR3 comprises 16 residues. In germline, CDR1 is DFQATT, CDR2 SNEGSKA (reference sequence). V dropped 5 bases and J dropped 4; count of bases not matched to a gene: 10. CDR3 amino acids: CSAHPTSGSGADTQYF. CDR3 bases: TGCAGTGCTCACCCGACTAGCGGGAGTGGTGCAGATACGCAGTATTTT.

This clonotype appeared a single time. The germline gene is not matched at one end of the junction; a read error may be the cause. This chain connects TRBV4-2 to TRBJ2-3; possible D gene TRBD1, 5 bases. Germline V gene data show CDR1 as LGHNA and CDR2 as YNFKEQ. The CDR3 is 17 residues long. The CDR3 region is CASSQGGQILSTVTQYF. In DNA, the CDR3 is TGTGCCAGCAGCCAAGGAGGACAAATTCTTAGCACAGTTACGCAGTATTTT.

The CDR3 loop reads CASSNSGRETQYF. The DNA for the CDR3 is TGTGCCAGCAGTAATAGCGGGAGAGAGACCCAGTACTTC. The chain joins TRBV12-3 or TRBV12-4 to TRBJ2-5; 9 bases map to TRBD2. The CDR3 runs to 13 residues. V gave up 5 bases and J gave up 4 bases; unmatched junction bases: 2.

The chain has TRBV4-1 and TRBJ2-7; D is possibly TRBD1 or TRBD2 (5 bases each). The V and J ends lost 4 bases and 0 bases respectively, with 19 bases between them. Germline V CDR1 and CDR2: MGHRA, YSYEKL. The CDR3 extends over 17 amino acids. CDR3 loop: CASSRDTGAYYSYEQYF. CDR3 bases: TGCGCCAGCAGCCGAGATACCGGGGCCTATTACTCCTACGAGCAGTACTTC.

The chain has TRBV30 and TRBJ2-1, with unresolved D. This CDR3 has 11 amino acids. Germline V gene data show CDR1 as GTSNPN and CDR2 as SVGIG (reference sequence). Trimming left V 3 bases short and J 12 bases short, with 12 bases between. The chain's CDR3 is CAWSAVLGQFF. CDR3 bases: TGTGCCTGGAGCGCAGTATTGGGGCAGTTCTTC.

CDR3: CASSGHKLAGKNEQFF. In DNA, the CDR3 is TGTGCCAGCAGTGGGCACAAGCTGGCGGGAAAAAATGAGCAGTTCTTC. The J gene is TRBJ2-1, the V gene TRBV6-4; D is perhaps TRBD2 (6 bases). V lost 4 bases and J 7 bases, leaving 20 bases between the germline ends. This CDR3 is built from 16 residues. The germline gives CDR1 MRHNA, CDR2 SNTAGT.

The chain combines TRBV12-3 or TRBV12-4 with TRBJ2-1; TRBD2 might be the D (5 bases). The J call could be wrong; TRBJ2-7 is a better fit for the DNA end. The CDR3 is 14 residues long. The CDR3 DNA follows: TGTGCCAGCAGCCCCGCTAGCACCTACAATGAGCAGTACTTC. Protein sequence: CASSPASTYNEQYF.

The gene calls are TRBV28 and TRBJ1-5; D unclear. Trimming pared 6 bases from V and 0 bases from J, leaving 12 bases between. CDR1 and CDR2 from the germline V gene are MDHEN and SYDVKM. This CDR3 has 15 residues. In DNA, the CDR3 is TGTGCCAGCAGCACCGGGTTTTATAGCAATCAGCCCCAGCATTTT. Translation: CASSTGFYSNQPQHF.

V and J are TRBV20-1 and TRBJ2-1; D unresolved. Per germline, CDR1 DFQATT and CDR2 SNEGSKA (reference sequence). The CDR3 has 12 amino acids. Trimming removed 1 base from V and 8 bases from J, with 9 bases in between. DNA of the CDR3: TGCAGTGCTAGAGCGGGTATTGATGAGCAGTTCTTC. Translating gives CSARAGIDEQFF.

The count of this clonotype is one. The rearrangement links TRBV6-2 or TRBV6-3 to TRBJ1-1, with 7 bases lining up with TRBD1. This CDR3 has 15 amino acids. The V and J ends lost 6 bases and 4 bases, in that order; junction bases with no gene match: 11. Per germline, CDR1 MNHEY and CDR2 SVGEGT. CDR3 in amino acids: CASSLPSYRGTEAFF. For the CDR3, the DNA is TGTGCCAGCAGCCTCCCGTCATACAGGGGCACTGAAGCTTTCTTT.

The V call is TRBV28, the J call TRBJ1-5, with a possible D match to TRBD1 (5 bases). V lost 1 base, J lost 5 bases, and 18 bases lay in between. The germline gives CDR1 MDHEN, CDR2 SYDVKM. The CDR3 loop spans 17 amino acids. The CDR3 region has the DNA TGTGCCAGCAGTTTATTGATCTTCCGGGACGGAGATCAGCCCCAGCATTTT. Translating gives CASSLLIFRDGDQPQHF. Looking up the rest from reference TRBV28 and TRBJ1-5 gives the full variable domain: DVKVTQSSRYLVKRTGEKVFLECVQDMDHENMFWYRQDPGLGLRLIYFSYDVKMKEKGDIPEGYSVSREKKERFSLILESASTNQTSMYLCASSLLIFRDGDQPQHFGDGTRLSIL.

The chain uses TRBV5-8 and TRBJ1-4; D is perhaps TRBD1 (6 bases). Trimming stripped 0 bases from V and 5 bases from J, with 11 bases between. Germline CDR1 reads SGHTS; CDR2 reads YDEGEE. The CDR3 is 15 amino acids. The DNA of the CDR3 is TGTGCCAGCAGCTTGGGGGACAACCGCAATGAAAAACTGTTTTTT. It yields the protein CASSLGDNRNEKLFF.

The V gene is TRBV4-2, the J gene TRBJ1-2, with a weak D call TRBD1 (6 bases). CDR1 and CDR2 (germline): LGHNA, YNFKEQ. Trimming left V 0 bases short and J 4 bases short, with 12 bases between. The CDR3 spans 15 residues. CDR3 amino acids: CASSQDLGGVYGYTF. DNA for the CDR3: TGTGCCAGCAGCCAAGATCTTGGGGGCGTCTATGGCTACACCTTC.